Below, 5 T cell receptor beta chains from the same sample are listed, as sequenced in a study of T cells in Graves' hyperthyroidism and ophthalmopathy. From RNA transcripts, TCR beta CDR3 regions were amplified. The HTBI primer set drove a first-round RT-PCR of the TCR CDR3. TCRdb reanalysed the multiplex PCR reads using MiXCR and keeps one entry per CDR3 protein. The sample shows 250,000 to 350,000 distinct CDR3 sequences, about 20% of them seen only once. The sequenced material came from blood. The receptors were gathered from a man aged 25 to 40 with Graves' ophthalmopathy.

The V and J genes are TRBV9 and TRBJ1-1, with D possibly being TRBD1 (5 bases). This CDR3 comprises 16 residues. From germline, CDR1 is SGDLS and CDR2 YYNGEE. Between the trimmed V and J ends, which lost 2 bases and 3 bases, there was a span of 17 bases. CDR3: CASSVSPRASDTEAFF. The CDR3 nucleotides read TGTGCCAGCAGCGTGTCCCCCAGGGCGTCGGACACTGAAGCTTTCTTT. Drawing the rest from reference TRBV9 and TRBJ1-1, the complete variable domain is DSGVTQTPKHLITATGQRVTLRCSPRSGDLSVYWYQQSLDQGLQFLIQYYNGEERAKGNILERFSAQQFPDLHSELNLSSLELGDSALYFCASSVSPRASDTEAFFGQGTRLTVV.

This clonotype was counted between two and nine times. This sequence joins TRBV20-1 and TRBJ2-1, with 10 bases lining up with TRBD2. In germline, CDR1 is DFQATT, CDR2 SNEGSKA (reference sequence). This CDR3 comprises 16 residues. The V gene end was trimmed by 0 bases and the J gene end by 9 bases; junction bases not matched to a gene: 11. The CDR3 bases are TGCAGTGCTAGAGATCAGCGGGAGGGACGAGTTTTTGAGCAGTTCTTC. The encoded protein is CSARDQREGRVFEQFF.

This clonotype was observed many times. This sequence joins TRBV5-1 and TRBJ2-1; D is unclear. Germline CDR1 is SGHRS and CDR2 is YFSETQ. The V and J ends lost 2 bases and 0 bases respectively, with 9 bases between them. The CDR3 consists of 15 residues. In DNA form, the CDR3 reads TGCGCCAGCAGCTTAAACGCGGCCTCCTACAATGAGCAGTTCTTC. As protein: CASSLNAASYNEQFF.

Many counts were recorded for this clonotype. The rearrangement joins TRBV11-2 to TRBJ1-1; D is unclear. In germline, CDR1 is SGHAT, CDR2 FQNNGV. Trimming left V 5 bases short and J 1 base short, with 11 bases between. This CDR3 is 14 amino acids long. The CDR3 spells CASSPRASNTEAFF. CDR3 in DNA: TGTGCCAGCAGCCCCCGGGCATCGAACACTGAAGCTTTCTTT.

This chain uses TRBV7-6 with TRBJ2-5; perhaps D is TRBD1 or TRBD2 (5 bases each). The V gene lost 5 bases and the J gene lost 7 bases, with 17 bases spanning the gap. Germline lookup yields CDR1 SGHVS and CDR2 FNYEAQ. The CDR3 sequence is 14 residues long. CDR3 sequence (DNA): TGTGCCAGCAGCGCAGCCGGGACGGCTTCGACCCAGTACTTC. Its translation: CASSAAGTASTQYF.